The present T cell receptor beta chain was sequenced within a study of T cell repertoires in cytomegalovirus infection. At the level of the study: HLA-B-restricted CMV epitopes that are well studied were used alongside recently identified HLA-C-restricted ones. CMV infection and matching HLA type were both indicated by public TCR beta signatures.

The table lists this clonotype with a few counts. Antigen: not known. CDR1 and CDR2 (germline): SGHVS, FNYEAQ. The CDR3 contains 16 residues. V dropped 2 bases and J dropped 7; count of bases not matched to a gene: 9. TCRdb called the reads again in MiXCR, with one record for every CDR3 protein. The data hold some 920,000 distinct CDR3 sequences, with roughly 30% observed a single time. Findings and limits, study-wide: The study found HLA-C-restricted CMV-specific TCR beta clonotypes dominating the ex vivo response. Summed frequency of shared TCR beta families picked out CMV carriers who also had the relevant HLA.

This material consisted of cultured CD8+ T cells from PBMCs, taken from culture after CMV antigen stimulation. V is TRBV7-6 and J is TRBJ2-2; 8 bases are shared with TRBD2. The source of this sequence is a human donor in good health (CMV status not recorded). Some clones in this sample may be carry-over from other donors' samples. CDR3 sequence (DNA): TGTGCCAGCAGCTTAAGCGGGTTTAGCGGGGACGGGGAGCTGTTTTTT. Its protein product is CASSLSGFSGDGELFF. Together with reference TRBV7-6 and TRBJ2-2, the CDR3 gives the full variable domain: GAGVSQSPRYKVTKRGQDVALRCDPISGHVSLYWYRQALGQGPEFLTYFNYEAQQDKSGLPNDRFSAERPEGSISTLTIQRTEQRDSAMYRCASSLSGFSGDGELFFGEGSRLTVL.